This T cell receptor (beta chain) was sequenced during a study of blood T cell repertoires in COVID-19. Study-wide background: Italy, Spain and the United States were the sources of the convalescent and acute COVID-19 samples. Sample material is recorded as cDNA or gDNA derived from T cells, B-cell-depleted T cells, or PBMCs.

Seattle participants joined during active infection and were tracked over time. This CDR3 spans 14 amino acids. Germline assignment: CDR1 SGDLS and CDR2 YYNGEE. Trimming cost V 2 bases and J 0 bases, with 7 bases left between them. As originally analysed: Cell counts per sample came from amplifying reference gene primers. TCRdb's copy holds only in-frame clones and misses some; the assay was immunoSEQ multiplex PCR. V, J and clone size are those of that table, while D and trimming were read from the DNA. The profile covers approximately 440,000 clones, with approximately 90% appearing a single time and around 12% taken by the ten largest. About this clone itself: The sample holds other DNA sequences that translate to the same CDR3.

The V call is TRBV9, the J call TRBJ2-3; no firm D call. The sequence derives from a woman aged 50 to 60 with COVID-19, enrolled during active disease. Source material: peripheral blood. The CDR3 region is CASSVLTSTDTQYF. The CDR3 DNA sequence: TGTGCCAGCAGCGTCTTAACTAGCACAGATACGCAGTATTTT.